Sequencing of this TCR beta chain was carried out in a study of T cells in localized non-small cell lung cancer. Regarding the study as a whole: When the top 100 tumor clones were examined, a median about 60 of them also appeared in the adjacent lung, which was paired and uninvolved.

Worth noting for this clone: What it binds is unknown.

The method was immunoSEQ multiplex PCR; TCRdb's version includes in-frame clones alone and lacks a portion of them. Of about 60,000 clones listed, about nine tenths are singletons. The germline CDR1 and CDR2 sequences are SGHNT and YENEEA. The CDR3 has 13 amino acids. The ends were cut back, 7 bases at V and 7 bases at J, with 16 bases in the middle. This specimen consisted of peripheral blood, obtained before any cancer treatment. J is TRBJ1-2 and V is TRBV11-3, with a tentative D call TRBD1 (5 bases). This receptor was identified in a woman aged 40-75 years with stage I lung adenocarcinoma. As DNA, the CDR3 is TGTGCCAGCAACACTGGGGGGAAGCGTGGCTACACCTTC. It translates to CASNTGGKRGYTF.